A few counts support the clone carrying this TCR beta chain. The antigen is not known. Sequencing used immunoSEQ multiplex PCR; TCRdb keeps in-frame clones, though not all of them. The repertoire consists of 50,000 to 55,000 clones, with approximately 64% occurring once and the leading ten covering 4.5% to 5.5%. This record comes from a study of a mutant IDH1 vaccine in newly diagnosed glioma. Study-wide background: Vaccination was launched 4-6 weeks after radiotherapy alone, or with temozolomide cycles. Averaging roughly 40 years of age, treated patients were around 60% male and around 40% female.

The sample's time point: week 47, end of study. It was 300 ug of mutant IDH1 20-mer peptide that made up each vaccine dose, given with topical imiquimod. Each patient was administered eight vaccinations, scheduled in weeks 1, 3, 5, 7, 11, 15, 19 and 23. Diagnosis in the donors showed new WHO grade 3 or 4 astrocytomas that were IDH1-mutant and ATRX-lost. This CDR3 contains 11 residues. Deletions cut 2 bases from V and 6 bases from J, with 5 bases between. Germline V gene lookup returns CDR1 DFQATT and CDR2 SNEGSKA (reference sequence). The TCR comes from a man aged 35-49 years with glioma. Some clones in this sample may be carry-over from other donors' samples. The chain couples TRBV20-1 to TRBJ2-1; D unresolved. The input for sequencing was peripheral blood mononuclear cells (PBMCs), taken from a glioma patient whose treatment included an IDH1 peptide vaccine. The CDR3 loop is CSARLVNEQFF. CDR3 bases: TGCAGTGCTAGACTCGTCAATGAGCAGTTCTTC.